Presented here are 11 T cell receptor beta chains from one specimen sequenced in a study of T cells in Graves' hyperthyroidism and ophthalmopathy. RNA transcripts were the template for amplifying TCR beta CDR3 regions. First-round RT-PCR with HTBI primers amplified the TCR CDR3 region. TCRdb redid the calling of the multiplex PCR reads with MiXCR, one entry per CDR3 protein. The profile shows roughly 300,000 distinct CDR3 sequences, around a sixth of them singletons. The source material was blood. The receptors stem from a woman between 45 and 65 years old with Graves' hyperthyroidism.

As for this clonotype: This clone may be a read error of a much larger clone one base away. The chain uses TRBV2 and TRBJ2-4; TRBD2 might be the D (5 bases). Looked up from germline, CDR1 is SNHLY and CDR2 is FYNNEI. This CDR3 comprises 13 residues. The CDR3 sequence: CASIPRALNVQYF. The CDR3 DNA sequence: TGTGCCAGCATCCCGAGGGCCTTAAACGTTCAGTACTTC.

The table lists this clonotype with many counts. The chain links TRBV6-1 to TRBJ2-7; the D gene is possibly TRBD2 (5 bases). The germline gives CDR1 MNHNS, CDR2 SASEGT. The CDR3 consists of 14 residues. The V gene lost 4 bases and the J gene lost 2 bases, with 12 bases spanning the gap. CDR3 DNA: TGTGCCAGCAGTGTCTATGGGAGAACCTACGAGCAGTACGTC. It encodes CASSVYGRTYEQYV.

The chain carries TRBV5-1 and TRBJ1-2; D not resolved. The CDR3 length is 14 residues. Trimming took off 0 bases at V and 8 bases at J, with 14 bases between the two ends. Germline lookup yields CDR1 SGHRS and CDR2 YFSETQ. CDR3 in DNA: TGCGCCAGCAGCTTGGGTGTAATGGGCCTAGGCTACACCTTC. It is translated as CASSLGVMGLGYTF.

The sample holds many counts of this clonotype. The J gene is TRBJ2-7, the V gene TRBV24-1, with D hard to call. Germline loops: CDR1 KGHDR, CDR2 SFDVKD. The CDR3 contains 15 residues. Deletions cut 7 bases from V and 5 bases from J, with 20 bases between. Written as DNA, the CDR3 is TGTGCCACCAGCAGTGCACGAGATGAGCTTGACGAGCAGTACGTC. Amino acids: CATSSARDELDEQYV.

The sample holds many counts of this clonotype. The V and J genes are TRBV5-1 and TRBJ2-3; D remains unclear. V lost 0 bases and J lost 6, with 5 bases in between. CDR1 SGHRS and CDR2 YFSETQ come from the germline V gene. There are 12 residues in the CDR3. As DNA, the CDR3 is TGCGCCAGCAGCTTGGAACGGGATACGCAGTATTTT. Residues: CASSLERDTQYF.

About this clonotype: A read error may be the cause here, since a much bigger clone is one base away. This chain uses TRBV30 with TRBJ1-1; 7 bases match TRBD1. V shed 5 bases, J shed 5 bases, and the junction held 11 bases outside the gene matches. CDR1 GTSNPN and CDR2 SVGIG come from the germline V gene (reference sequence). The CDR3 is 14 amino acids. This CDR3 is CAWDQGVGGTEAFF. CDR3 coding DNA: TGTGCCTGGGACCAGGGGGTGGGGGGTACTGAAGCTTTCTTT.

This clonotype was counted many times. The gene calls are TRBV6-5 and TRBJ1-2, with 8 bases fitting TRBD1. J lost 4 bases, V lost 0 bases, and 7 bases had no gene match. This CDR3 spans 16 amino acids. Germline V gene sequence: CDR1 MNHEY, CDR2 SVGAGI. The CDR3 DNA reads as TGTGCCAGCAGTTACTCGAACTCAGGGGGCACCTATGGCTACACCTTC. Protein sequence: CASSYSNSGGTYGYTF.

This clonotype was seen a handful of times. A much bigger clone sits one base away, suggesting this may be a read error. The rearrangement uses TRBV12-3 or TRBV12-4 and TRBJ1-5; D possibly corresponds to TRBD1 (5 bases). The CDR3 is 13 residues long. The ends were cut back, 6 bases at V and 1 base at J, with 7 bases in the middle. The CDR3 region is CASSKGSNQPQHF. The CDR3 DNA follows: TGTGCCAGCAGCAAGGGGAGCAATCAGCCCCAGCATTTT.

This clonotype has more than one count but fewer than ten. CDR3 loop: CASSPRQAEDTGELFF. CDR3 bases: TGTGCCAGCTCACCGAGACAGGCTGAAGACACCGGGGAGCTGTTTTTT. The chain carries TRBV18 and TRBJ2-2; weak D call: TRBD1 (6 bases). Germline CDR1 reads KGHSH; CDR2 reads LQKENI. V lost 3 bases and J lost 3, with 14 bases in between. This CDR3 region has 16 residues.

There are many counts of this clonotype. This rearrangement joins TRBV18 to TRBJ1-4; a possible D gene is TRBD1 (6 bases). The CDR3 totals 13 residues. The V gene lost 5 bases and the J gene lost 6 bases, with 10 bases spanning the gap. The germline gives CDR1 KGHSH, CDR2 LQKENI. The CDR3 DNA sequence: TGTGCCAGCTCATTAGGGGGAGATGAAAAACTGTTTTTT. Translation gives CASSLGGDEKLFF.

This sequence joins TRBV10-2 and TRBJ2-2, with D maybe TRBD1 (5 bases). The length of the CDR3 is 13 residues. Germline assignment: CDR1 WSHSY and CDR2 SAAADI. The ends were cut back, 10 bases at V and 4 bases at J, with 13 bases in the middle. The CDR3: CATDTQSTGELFF. The CDR3 region has the DNA TGCGCCACGGACACCCAGAGCACCGGGGAGCTGTTTTTT.